These T cell receptor beta chains were read from a single sample in a study of shared clonotypes between healthy human individuals. Clones were sequenced by immunoSEQ multiplex PCR, and TCRdb holds only the in-frame ones, with some missing. The sample yields roughly 1,000,000 clones, 70% to 80% seen once. The sample was memory CD4+ T cells from PBMCs. These receptor sequences come from a man aged 18 to 29 in good health. Some clones in this sample may be carry-over from other donors' samples. Each CDR3 is given with its conserved first and last residue. D genes are given only for firm matches. Clone size is stated in some rows and not others, as once, few, many or a class when expanded.

CDR3 protein	CDR3 DNA	clone size	D gene	J gene	V gene
CASSPETGFGTEAFF	TGTGCCAGCAGCCCTGAGACAGGCTTTGGTACTGAAGCTTTCTTT	-	-	TRBJ1-1	TRBV13
CASSQVPGDRVSQPQHF	TGCGCCAGCAGCCAGGTCCCTGGGGACAGGGTCAGTCAGCCCCAGCATTTT	-	TRBD1	TRBJ1-5	TRBV4-1
CASSYAGDGYTF	TGTGCCAGCAGTTACGCAGGCGATGGCTACACCTTC	once	-	TRBJ1-2	TRBV6-6
CAINRGQGYEQYF	TGTGCCATCAATCGAGGACAGGGGTACGAGCAGTACTTC	few	TRBD1	TRBJ2-7	TRBV10-3
CASNFAREVTYEQYF	TGTGCCAGCAATTTCGCCAGGGAGGTTACCTACGAGCAGTACTTC	-	-	TRBJ2-7	TRBV6-1
CASSQGAPFEAFF	TGCGCCAGCAGCCAAGGTGCCCCCTTTGAAGCTTTCTTT	-	-	TRBJ1-1	TRBV4-1
CASSIGGRSGETQYF	TGTGCCAGTAGTATAGGCGGGAGGTCGGGAGAGACCCAGTACTTC	-	TRBD2	TRBJ2-5	TRBV19
CASSNTGRSYEQYF	TGTGCCAGTAGTAATACGGGACGGTCCTACGAGCAGTACTTC	-	-	TRBJ2-7	TRBV19
CASSDRELNTEAFF	TGTGCCAGCAGTGACAGGGAGTTGAACACTGAAGCTTTCTTT	-	-	TRBJ1-1	TRBV2
CASSRRGGANQPQHF	TGTGCCAGCAGCAGACGGGGGGGCGCGAATCAGCCCCAGCATTTT	-	-	TRBJ1-5	TRBV7-9
CASSLPWYRGSNQPQHF	TGTGCCAGCAGCTTACCCTGGTACAGGGGGAGCAATCAGCCCCAGCATTTT	-	TRBD1	TRBJ1-5	TRBV7-7
CATRRGVAIETQYF	TGTGCCACCCGCAGGGGGGTAGCTATAGAGACCCAGTACTTC	-	-	TRBJ2-5	TRBV10-3
CASSLGHDEQFF	TGTGCCAGCAGCTTAGGACACGATGAGCAGTTCTTC	-	-	TRBJ2-1	TRBV11-1
CASSLGSGNTIYF	TGTGCCAGCAGCTTGGGCTCTGGAAACACCATATATTTT	-	-	TRBJ1-3	TRBV5-4
CAWSFGPYNEQFF	TGTGCCTGGAGCTTCGGACCTTACAATGAGCAGTTCTTC	-	-	TRBJ2-1	TRBV30
CASSLGQSSYNEQFF	TGTGCCAGCAGCTTAGGACAGAGCTCCTACAATGAGCAGTTCTTC	-	-	TRBJ2-1	TRBV13
CAISESGVHGYTF	TGTGCCATCAGTGAGTCGGGGGTACATGGCTACACCTTC	-	-	TRBJ1-2	TRBV10-3
CASSYSPDRGLYGYTF	TGTGCCAGCAGTTACTCGCCCGACAGGGGGCTCTATGGCTACACCTTC	-	TRBD1	TRBJ1-2	TRBV6-5
CASSQDRGGRPGGTQYF	TGTGCCAGCAGCCAAGATCGGGGCGGGAGGCCAGGGGGTACGCAGTATTTT	once	-	TRBJ2-3	TRBV4-2
CASSLLFAVAYNEQFF	TGTGCCAGCAGCTTATTGTTCGCGGTAGCGTACAATGAGCAGTTCTTC	-	-	TRBJ2-1	TRBV7-2
CASSLGLAVSYNEQFF	TGTGCCAGCAGCTTAGGTCTAGCGGTCTCCTACAATGAGCAGTTCTTC	many	TRBD2	TRBJ2-1	TRBV7-2
CASSLATGKGGYTF	TGCGCCAGCAGCTTGGCGACAGGGAAAGGTGGCTACACCTTC	-	TRBD1	TRBJ1-2	TRBV5-1
CASSLNAGGSYNEQFF	TGCGCCAGCAGCTTGAATGCGGGGGGCTCCTACAATGAGCAGTTCTTC	-	TRBD2	TRBJ2-1	TRBV5-1
CASSDPPRGAGETQYF	TGTGCCAGCAGCGACCCGCCGAGGGGGGCGGGGGAGACCCAGTACTTC	-	-	TRBJ2-5	TRBV9
CASSEFQIGEKLFF	TGTGCCAGCAGTGAATTTCAGATTGGTGAAAAACTGTTTTTT	once	-	TRBJ1-4	TRBV2
CASSQGLTGGHQPQHF	TGTGCCAGCAGCCAAGGACTTACAGGGGGCCATCAGCCCCAGCATTTT	once	TRBD1	TRBJ1-5	TRBV4-2
CASSYSRGLSYEQYF	TGTGCCAGCAGTTACTCGCGGGGCCTCTCCTACGAGCAGTACTTC	once	-	TRBJ2-7	TRBV6-6
CASSEETGGPYSNQPQHF	TGTGCCAGCAGTGAAGAAACAGGGGGCCCGTATAGCAATCAGCCCCAGCATTTT	-	TRBD1	TRBJ1-5	TRBV6-1
CASSERSTDTQYF	TGTGCCAGCAGCGAACGTAGCACAGATACGCAGTATTTT	-	-	TRBJ2-3	TRBV5-4
CASSLGDLNTEAFF	TGCGCCAGCAGCTTGGGAGACTTGAACACTGAAGCTTTCTTT	-	-	TRBJ1-1	TRBV5-1
CASSQAKGPNTEAFF	TGTGCCAGCAGCCAAGCGAAGGGTCCGAACACTGAAGCTTTCTTT	-	-	TRBJ1-1	TRBV14
CSVEIYQNYGYTF	TGCAGCGTTGAAATCTACCAGAACTATGGCTACACCTTC	-	-	TRBJ1-2	TRBV29-1
CASTLELLNTEAFF	TGTGCCAGCACCCTAGAGCTGCTGAACACTGAAGCTTTCTTT	-	-	TRBJ1-1	TRBV28
CASSIILGVTEAFF	TGTGCCAGTAGTATAATCTTAGGCGTCACTGAAGCTTTCTTT	-	-	TRBJ1-1	TRBV19
CASSSTILGTNEKLFF	TGTGCCAGCAGCTCGACCATTCTGGGGACTAATGAAAAACTGTTTTTT	-	-	TRBJ1-4	TRBV7-6
CASKRLANEKLFF	TGTGCCAGCAAGAGGCTCGCTAATGAAAAACTGTTTTTT	-	-	TRBJ1-4	TRBV2
CASIQGIATEAFF	TGTGCCAGCATTCAAGGGATTGCCACTGAAGCTTTCTTT	-	-	TRBJ1-1	TRBV6-1
CASSFKRFNEKLFF	TGTGCCAGCAGTTTTAAACGGTTTAATGAAAAACTGTTTTTT	-	-	TRBJ1-4	TRBV28
CASMRRGPGQETQYF	TGTGCCAGCATGAGAAGGGGTCCGGGCCAAGAGACCCAGTACTTC	-	-	TRBJ2-5	TRBV2
CASSPGDSLSYNEQFF	TGCGCCAGCAGCCCTGGGGATTCTCTCTCCTACAATGAGCAGTTCTTC	-	-	TRBJ2-1	TRBV5-1
CASSPGGLGGYTF	TGCGCCAGCAGCCCCGGGGGGCTAGGGGGCTACACCTTC	-	-	TRBJ1-2	TRBV5-1
CASSFQQGTEQYF	TGTGCCAGTAGTTTTCAACAGGGGACCGAGCAGTACTTC	-	TRBD1	TRBJ2-7	TRBV19
CASSADRGYYGYTF	TGTGCCAGCTCAGCTGACAGGGGTTACTATGGCTACACCTTC	-	TRBD1	TRBJ1-2	TRBV18
CASSLIAGGPWEQFF	TGTGCCAGCAGCTTAATAGCGGGAGGGCCTTGGGAGCAGTTCTTC	-	TRBD2	TRBJ2-1	TRBV7-3
CASGRNEQFF	TGTGCCAGCGGTCGAAATGAGCAGTTCTTC	-	-	TRBJ2-1	TRBV28
CASLPFQGTGELFF	TGTGCCAGCTTACCTTTCCAGGGGACCGGGGAGCTGTTTTTT	once	-	TRBJ2-2	TRBV7-2